This T cell receptor beta chain was observed in a study of shared clonotypes between healthy human individuals. Across the study: The cohort comprised a couple of women and a few men. Their ages spanned 18 to 49 years.

As processed by the authors: In the immunoSEQ data, sequences were junction-only and lacked quality scores, so filtering differed. Clones were read by immunoSEQ multiplex PCR, and TCRdb kept only the in-frame ones, dropping some. For V, J and clone size, that table is used; D and trimming come from the DNA. The profile shows 850,000 to 1,100,000 clones, roughly 80% of them singletons. V lost 7 bases to trimming and J lost 2 bases, with 11 bases between them. This CDR3 region has 14 residues. The germline V gene has CDR1 MDHEN and CDR2 SYDVKM. Note on this clone: Its antigen remains unknown.

The study's findings and limits: Some clonotypes were shared by all four sorted-subset donors, while others were not shared. The non-shared ones had lower generation probabilities than the shared ones.

The V gene is TRBV28, the J gene TRBJ2-2; weak D call: TRBD2 (6 bases). The specimen was memory CD4+ T cells from PBMCs. Subset given: CD45RA-negative fraction. This receptor was taken from a man aged 18-30 years in good health. Some clones in this sample may be carry-over from other donors' samples. The CDR3 reads CASTSSVNTGELFF. Here the CDR3 DNA reads TGTGCCAGCACCTCTAGCGTTAACACCGGGGAGCTGTTTTTT.